Listed below are T cell receptor beta chains from one sample, sequenced in a study of blood T cell repertoires in COVID-19. Sequencing was performed with immunoSEQ multiplex PCR; in TCRdb, only in-frame clones are kept and a portion is missing. The sample has 75,000 to 95,000 clones, 75% to 90% seen once; the top ten hold under 1.2%. Sequenced: peripheral blood. The receptors were gathered from a human donor in a cohort sampled during active COVID-19. Both conserved end residues are part of each CDR3. A D gene is named only where the DNA matches it firmly.

d_call	v_call	j_call	cdr3_aa	cdr3_nt
TRBD1	TRBV30	TRBJ2-7	CAWSPGQPEEQYF	TGTGCCTGGAGTCCGGGACAGCCTGAAGAGCAGTACTTC
TRBD2	TRBV5-4	TRBJ2-7	CASTVGTSGVYEQYF	TGTGCCAGCACCGTGGGGACTAGCGGGGTCTACGAGCAGTACTTC
NA	TRBV19	TRBJ1-1	CASSQGTEAFF	TGTGCCAGTAGCCAGGGCACTGAAGCTTTCTTT
NA	TRBV5-1	TRBJ2-5	CASSLGQSETQYF	TGCGCCAGCAGCTTGGGACAATCAGAGACCCAGTACTTC
NA	TRBV5-6	TRBJ1-4	CASSFGTNEKLFF	TGTGCCAGCAGCTTCGGTACTAATGAAAAACTGTTTTTT
NA	TRBV6-2/TRBV6-3	TRBJ1-3	CASSYSKVTRSAGNTIYF	TGTGCCAGCAGTTACTCGAAGGTTACACGGAGCGCTGGAAACACCATATATTTT
NA	TRBV29-1	TRBJ2-3	CSVPVAPTDTQYF	TGCAGCGTCCCCGTGGCCCCTACAGATACGCAGTATTTT
TRBD2	TRBV3-1/TRBV3-2	TRBJ2-3	CASRAGTSGRDTQYF	TGTGCCAGCCGGGCCGGGACTAGCGGGAGAGATACGCAGTATTTT
TRBD2	TRBV7-8	TRBJ2-5	CASTNPGGGPLQETQYF	TGTGCCAGCACCAATCCCGGGGGGGGTCCCCTACAAGAGACCCAGTACTTC
NA	TRBV9	TRBJ1-2	CASSPGRVPSAYGYTF	TGTGCCAGCTCCCCGGGCAGGGTGCCCTCCGCCTATGGCTACACCTTC